This record looks at one TCR beta chain sequence and its context. Its antigen remains undetermined. No qualities accompany the bases; no much larger clone lies one base away. These data belong to a study of identifying expanded T cells in peripheral blood (dated by TCRdb to about 2019). At the level of the whole study: Technical replicates were generated by sequencing separate aliquots of the same genomic DNA pool, and four replicates were compared pairwise.

The CDR3 holds 14 amino acids from the cysteine to the phenylalanine. The kept DNA is CDR3 alone, 42 bases in frame from the first base. V lost 5 bases and J lost 1 base; the stretch between them is 12 bases long. From a lookup of the germline V gene (reference sequence), CDR1 and CDR2 are MNHNY and SVGAGI. TCRbeta CDR3 regions were profiled by bias-controlled multiplex PCR amplification of genomic DNA with the immunoSEQ Assay. In the paper's pipeline: The absolute abundance of each unique TCRbeta CDR3 region was quantified after sequences were collapsed and filtered. Differential abundance was tested with two models: a binomial (Fisher-equivalent) model and a beta-binomial model that adds time-dependent variance fitted from healthy donors. Clones with fewer than 5 combined templates were removed, and differential abundance was called for clones with a Benjamini-Hochberg FDR below 0.01. The form v = (b*log(k)+a)^2 was used to model beta-binomial variance as a function of total template count across the two samples. Drawn from immuneACCESS, this table holds only the in-frame rearrangements with V and J called that TCRdb kept. Clones are partly lost; checked studies trace under half to an unresolved V gene and leave the rest unexplained. V, J and clone size reflect that table, while D and trimming were determined from the DNA. This sample lists 90,000 or so clones; about 90% were detected once. 5.6% of the sample goes to the ten largest clones.

General findings and caveats noted by the study authors: Across all healthy-donor time intervals, the beta-binomial model significantly lowered both the number of clones called differentially abundant and the false-positive rate. The authors expected biological variance in healthy repertoires might increase further over much longer intervals such as months to years. In all healthy donors, the variance in clone template counts between samples taken roughly 14 days apart rose significantly as total template count increased. The binomial model flagged about 1.2 differentially abundant clones between technical replicates, compared with about 16 over about two weeks and approximately 18 over approximately four weeks.

During the collection period, no infections or other immune events were recorded for the healthy donors. Healthy-donor blood repertoires served as a training cohort to calibrate time-dependent variance in a beta-binomial model of T-cell clone differential abundance. The training cohort comprised about ten healthy donors, 3 female and 7 male. An age range of about 25 to 64 years, with an average of about 39 years, was recorded for the donors. Whole blood, obtained from a commercial supplier, was collected from each healthy donor at three time points spaced approximately two weeks apart. Genomic DNA was extracted from unsorted whole blood for immunosequencing.

The TCR comes from a person between 18 and 70 years old in good health. What was sequenced was blood. The rearrangement combines TRBV6-6 with TRBJ2-7, with no reliable assignment of the D segment. CDR3 reads: CASSPRVVSYEQYF. At the DNA level, the sequence is TGTGCCAGCAGTCCCCGGGTTGTTTCCTACGAGCAGTACTTC.